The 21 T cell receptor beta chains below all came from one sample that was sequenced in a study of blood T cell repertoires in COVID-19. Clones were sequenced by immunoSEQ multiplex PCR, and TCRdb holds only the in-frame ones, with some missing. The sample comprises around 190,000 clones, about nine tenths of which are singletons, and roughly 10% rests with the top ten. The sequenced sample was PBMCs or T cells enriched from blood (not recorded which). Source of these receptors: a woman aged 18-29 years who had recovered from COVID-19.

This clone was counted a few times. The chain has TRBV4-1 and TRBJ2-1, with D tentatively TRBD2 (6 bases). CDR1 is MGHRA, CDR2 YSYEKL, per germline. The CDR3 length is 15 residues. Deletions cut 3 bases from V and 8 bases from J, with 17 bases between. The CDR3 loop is CASSQGTSPVDEQFF. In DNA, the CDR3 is TGCGCCAGCAGCCAGGGTACTAGCCCCGTGGATGAGCAGTTCTTC.

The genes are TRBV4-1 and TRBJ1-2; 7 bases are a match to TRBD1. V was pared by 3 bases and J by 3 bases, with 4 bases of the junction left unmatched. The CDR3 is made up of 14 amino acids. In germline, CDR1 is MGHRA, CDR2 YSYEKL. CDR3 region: CASSHTGTDYGYTF. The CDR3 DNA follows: TGCGCCAGCAGCCATACCGGGACAGACTATGGCTACACCTTC.

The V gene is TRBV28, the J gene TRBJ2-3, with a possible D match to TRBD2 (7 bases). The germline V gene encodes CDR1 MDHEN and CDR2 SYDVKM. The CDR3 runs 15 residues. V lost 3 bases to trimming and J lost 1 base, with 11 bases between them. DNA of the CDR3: TGTGCCAGCAGTTTTGAAGGGGGGGGCACAGATACGCAGTATTTT. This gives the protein CASSFEGGGTDTQYF. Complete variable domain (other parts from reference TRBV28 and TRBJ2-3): DVKVTQSSRYLVKRTGEKVFLECVQDMDHENMFWYRQDPGLGLRLIYFSYDVKMKEKGDIPEGYSVSREKKERFSLILESASTNQTSMYLCASSFEGGGTDTQYFGPGTRLTVL.

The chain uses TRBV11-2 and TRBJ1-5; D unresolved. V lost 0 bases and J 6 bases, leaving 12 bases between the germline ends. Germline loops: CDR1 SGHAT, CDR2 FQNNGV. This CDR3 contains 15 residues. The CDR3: CASSLETGFGQPQHF. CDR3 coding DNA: TGTGCCAGCAGCTTAGAGACGGGTTTTGGTCAGCCCCAGCATTTT.

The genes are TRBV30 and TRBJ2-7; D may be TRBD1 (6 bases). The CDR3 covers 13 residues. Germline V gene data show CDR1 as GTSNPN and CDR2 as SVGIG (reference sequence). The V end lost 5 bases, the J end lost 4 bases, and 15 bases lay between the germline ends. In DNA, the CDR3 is TGTGCCTGGGATCGGACAGCCGTTTACGAGCAGTACTTC. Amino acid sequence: CAWDRTAVYEQYF.

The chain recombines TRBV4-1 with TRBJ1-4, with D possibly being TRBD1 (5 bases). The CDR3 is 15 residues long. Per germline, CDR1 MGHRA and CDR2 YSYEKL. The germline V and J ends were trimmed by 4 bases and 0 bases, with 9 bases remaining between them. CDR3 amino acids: CASSPPGATNEKLFF. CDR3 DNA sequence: TGCGCCAGCAGCCCTCCGGGGGCAACTAATGAAAAACTGTTTTTT.

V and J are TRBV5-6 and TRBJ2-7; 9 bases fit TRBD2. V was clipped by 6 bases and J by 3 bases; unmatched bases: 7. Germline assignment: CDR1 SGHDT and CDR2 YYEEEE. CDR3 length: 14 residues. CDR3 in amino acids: CASKEGLAHYEQYF. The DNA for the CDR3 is TGTGCCAGCAAGGAAGGACTAGCGCACTACGAGCAGTACTTC.

The CDR3 DNA reads TGCAGCGGAATCCGGGACACGGAAAACATTCAGTACTTC. Translated, it gives CSGIRDTENIQYF. J is TRBJ2-4 and V is TRBV29-1; D is perhaps TRBD1 (6 bases). CDR3 length: 13 residues. Trimming shortened V by 7 bases and J by 5 bases, and 15 bases separated the two germline ends. CDR1 is SQVTM and CDR2 is ANQGSEA in the germline V gene.

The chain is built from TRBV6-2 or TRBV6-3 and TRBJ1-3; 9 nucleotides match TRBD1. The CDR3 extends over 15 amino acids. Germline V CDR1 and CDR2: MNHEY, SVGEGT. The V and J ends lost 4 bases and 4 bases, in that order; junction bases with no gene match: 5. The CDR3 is CASSSGQGNGNTIYF. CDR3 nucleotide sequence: TGTGCCAGCAGTTCCGGACAGGGGAACGGAAACACCATATATTTT.

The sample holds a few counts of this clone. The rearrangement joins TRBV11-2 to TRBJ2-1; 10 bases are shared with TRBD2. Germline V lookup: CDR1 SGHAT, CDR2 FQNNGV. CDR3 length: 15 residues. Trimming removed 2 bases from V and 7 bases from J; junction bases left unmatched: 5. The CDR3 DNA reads TGTGCCAGCAGCTTAACCAGCGGGGGGGCGAATGAGCAGTTCTTC. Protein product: CASSLTSGGANEQFF.

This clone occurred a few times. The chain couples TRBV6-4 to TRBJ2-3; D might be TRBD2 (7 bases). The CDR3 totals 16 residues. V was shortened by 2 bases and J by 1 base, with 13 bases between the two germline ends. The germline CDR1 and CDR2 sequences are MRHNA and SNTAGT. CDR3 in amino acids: CASSDLTGGGTDTQYF. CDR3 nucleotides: TGTGCCAGCAGTGACCTGACGGGGGGCGGCACAGATACGCAGTATTTT.

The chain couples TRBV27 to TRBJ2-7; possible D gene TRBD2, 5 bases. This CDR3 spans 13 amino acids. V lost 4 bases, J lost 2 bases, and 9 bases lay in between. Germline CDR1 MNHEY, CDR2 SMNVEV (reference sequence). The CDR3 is CASSWSGTYEQYF. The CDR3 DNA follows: TGTGCCAGCAGTTGGAGCGGTACCTACGAGCAGTACTTC.

CDR3 residues: CASSPGTPTAKQFF. As DNA, the CDR3 is TGTGCCAGCAGCCCGGGGACTCCAACGGCGAAGCAGTTCTTC. The chain recombines TRBV3-1 (or the pseudogene TRBV3-2) with TRBJ2-1, with D possibly matching TRBD2 (6 bases). The V gene's germline CDR1 is LGHDT and CDR2 YNNKEL (reference sequence). Deletions cut 4 bases from V and 11 bases from J, with 18 bases between. The CDR3 loop spans 14 amino acids.

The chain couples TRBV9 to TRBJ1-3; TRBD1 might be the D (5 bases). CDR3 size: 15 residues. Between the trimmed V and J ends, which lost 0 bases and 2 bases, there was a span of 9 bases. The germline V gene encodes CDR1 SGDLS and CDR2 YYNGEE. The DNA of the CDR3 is TGTGCCAGCAGCGTAGCGGGGGGAACTGGAAACACCATATATTTT. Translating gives CASSVAGGTGNTIYF.

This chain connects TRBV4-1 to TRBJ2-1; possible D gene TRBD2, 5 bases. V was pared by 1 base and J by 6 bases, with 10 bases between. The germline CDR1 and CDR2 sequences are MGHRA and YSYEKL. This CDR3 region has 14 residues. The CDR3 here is CASSQALASNEQFF. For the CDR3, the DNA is TGCGCCAGCAGCCAAGCCCTAGCTAGCAATGAGCAGTTCTTC.

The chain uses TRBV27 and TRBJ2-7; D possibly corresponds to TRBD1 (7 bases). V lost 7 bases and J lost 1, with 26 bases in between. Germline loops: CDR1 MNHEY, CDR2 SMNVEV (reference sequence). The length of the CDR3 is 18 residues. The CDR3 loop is CASTLDKGRWDSSYEQYF. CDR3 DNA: TGTGCCAGCACTCTAGATAAGGGGAGGTGGGACAGTTCCTACGAGCAGTACTTC.

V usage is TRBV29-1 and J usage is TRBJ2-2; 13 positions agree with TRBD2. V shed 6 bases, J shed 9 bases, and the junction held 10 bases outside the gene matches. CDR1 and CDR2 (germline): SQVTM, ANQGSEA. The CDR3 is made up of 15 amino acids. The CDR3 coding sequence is TGCAGCGTCTCCGGGACTAGCGGGGCTAGCAGGGAGCTGTTTTTT. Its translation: CSVSGTSGASRELFF.

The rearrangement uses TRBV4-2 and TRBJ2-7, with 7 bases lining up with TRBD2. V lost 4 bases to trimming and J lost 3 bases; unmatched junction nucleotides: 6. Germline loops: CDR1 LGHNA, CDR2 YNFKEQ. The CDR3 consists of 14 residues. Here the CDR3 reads CASSRLSGGYEQYF. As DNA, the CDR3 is TGTGCCAGCAGCCGACTATCGGGGGGCTACGAGCAGTACTTC.

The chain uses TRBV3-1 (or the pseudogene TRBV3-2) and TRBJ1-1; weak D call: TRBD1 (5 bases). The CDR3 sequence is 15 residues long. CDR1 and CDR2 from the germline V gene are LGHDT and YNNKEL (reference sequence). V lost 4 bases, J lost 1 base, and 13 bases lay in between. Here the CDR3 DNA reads TGTGCCAGCAGCCTCGGACCAGGGCGGAACACTGAAGCTTTCTTT. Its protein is CASSLGPGRNTEAFF.

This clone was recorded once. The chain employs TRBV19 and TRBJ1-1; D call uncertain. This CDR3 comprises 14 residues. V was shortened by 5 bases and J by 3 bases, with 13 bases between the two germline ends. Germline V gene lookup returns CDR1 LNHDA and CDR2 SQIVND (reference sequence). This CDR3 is CASSGGGYYTEAFF. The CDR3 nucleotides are TGTGCCAGTAGTGGTGGAGGGTACTACACTGAAGCTTTCTTT. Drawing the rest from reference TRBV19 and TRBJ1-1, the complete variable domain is DGGITQSPKYLFRKEGQNVTLSCEQNLNHDAMYWYRQDPGQGLRLIYYSQIVNDFQKGDIAEGYSVSREKKESFPLTVTSAQKNPTAFYLCASSGGGYYTEAFFGQGTRLTVV.

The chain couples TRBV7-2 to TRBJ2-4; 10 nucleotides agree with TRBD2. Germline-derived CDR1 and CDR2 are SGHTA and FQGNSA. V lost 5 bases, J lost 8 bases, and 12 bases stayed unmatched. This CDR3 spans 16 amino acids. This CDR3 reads CASSGRVAGGGDIQYF. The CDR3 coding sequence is TGTGCCAGCAGCGGTCGGGTAGCGGGGGGCGGGGACATTCAGTACTTC.